These 21 T cell receptor beta chains were sequenced from one sample in a study of technical replicates of blood from several donors. The method was immunoSEQ multiplex PCR; TCRdb's version includes in-frame clones alone and lacks a portion of them. This table has 76,000 or so clones, about 91% appearing once. Material: T cells isolated from PBMCs. The source is a human donor in good health.

This chain uses TRBV11-2 with TRBJ1-3, with TRBD1 matching over 9 bases. The germline V gene has CDR1 SGHAT and CDR2 FQNNGV. Trimming removed 2 bases from V and 3 bases from J; junction bases left unmatched: 8. This CDR3 is 17 amino acids long. The CDR3 loop reads CASSLSLQGALGNTIYF. CDR3 coding DNA: TGTGCCAGCAGCTTATCTTTACAGGGGGCCCTTGGAAACACCATATATTTT.

The CDR3 here is CASSQTGTPGYTF. CDR3 coding DNA: TGTGCCAGCAGCCAAACCGGGACTCCCGGCTACACCTTC. V and J are TRBV25-1 and TRBJ1-2; D possibly corresponds to TRBD1 (5 bases). V was shortened by 6 bases and J by 8 bases, with 16 bases between the two germline ends. The CDR3 spans 13 residues. Germline loops: CDR1 MGHDK, CDR2 SYGVNS.

The chain is built from TRBV7-8 and TRBJ2-1; D is possibly TRBD1 (6 bases). The CDR3 is 14 residues long. Trimming took 4 bases from V and 9 from J, leaving 16 bases between them. The germline CDR1 and CDR2 sequences are SGHVS and FQNEAQ. DNA of the CDR3: TGTGCCAGCAGCTCGGATCGACAGGCCAGTGAGCAGTTCTTC. Its protein is CASSSDRQASEQFF.

The V gene is TRBV9, the J gene TRBJ1-1; D possibly corresponds to TRBD1 (5 bases). V was cut by 0 bases and J by 7 bases, with 10 bases left in between. Germline CDR1 is SGDLS and CDR2 is YYNGEE. CDR3 length: 13 residues. The CDR3 sequence: CASSVGRGNEAFF. The CDR3 DNA sequence: TGTGCCAGCAGCGTAGGAAGGGGTAATGAAGCTTTCTTT.

The chain couples TRBV7-9 to TRBJ2-7; D possibly corresponds to TRBD1 (6 bases). The germline CDR1 and CDR2 sequences are SEHNR and FQNEAQ (reference sequence). V was cut by 1 base and J by 1 base, with 11 bases left in between. The CDR3 runs 15 residues. The CDR3 DNA reads TGTGCCAGCAGCTTAGTGGCAGGGGAATCCTACGAGCAGTACTTC. It encodes CASSLVAGESYEQYF.

The J gene is TRBJ2-7, the V gene TRBV5-1; D may be TRBD1 (6 bases). CDR1 and CDR2 from the germline V gene are SGHRS and YFSETQ. The length of the CDR3 is 14 residues. V gave up 1 base and J gave up 1 base, with 9 bases separating them. The CDR3 DNA reads TGCGCCAGCAGCTTGAGGGGGATGTCCTACGAGCAGTACTTC. Protein sequence: CASSLRGMSYEQYF.

The V gene is TRBV19, the J gene TRBJ1-5, with a tentative D call TRBD1 (5 bases). Trimming shortened V by 5 bases and J by 1 base, and 12 bases separated the two germline ends. The CDR3 sequence is 15 residues long. Germline V gene lookup returns CDR1 LNHDA and CDR2 SQIVND (reference sequence). The CDR3, as DNA: TGTGCCAGTAGTCCTTTGGCAGGGAGCAATCAGCCCCAGCATTTT. It yields the protein CASSPLAGSNQPQHF.

V and J are TRBV6-5 and TRBJ1-2; no definite D call. Between the trimmed V and J ends, which lost 2 bases and 1 base, there was a span of 8 bases. The CDR3 covers 14 residues. The germline V gene encodes CDR1 MNHEY and CDR2 SVGAGI. CDR3 in DNA: TGTGCCAGCAGTTACGGTCCGGGTAACTATGGCTACACCTTC. Translating gives CASSYGPGNYGYTF.

The sample holds one count of this clone. The chain couples TRBV5-1 to TRBJ2-1, with no clear D. Germline V gene sequence: CDR1 SGHRS, CDR2 YFSETQ. The CDR3 is 14 residues long. Trimming left V 0 bases short and J 3 bases short, with 7 bases between. The CDR3 sequence is CASSLDSLYNEQFF. The CDR3 DNA reads TGCGCCAGCAGCTTGGACAGCCTCTACAATGAGCAGTTCTTC.

J is TRBJ1-5 and V is TRBV6-1; the D gene is possibly TRBD1 (6 bases). Germline V gene sequence: CDR1 MNHNS, CDR2 SASEGT. The CDR3 has 14 residues. Trimming removed 6 bases at V and 3 bases at J, with 12 bases between. The DNA of the CDR3 is TGTGCCAGCAGCCTAGGGGGAGACAATCAGCCCCAGCATTTT. As protein: CASSLGGDNQPQHF.

This chain connects TRBV19 to TRBJ1-2; D gene ambiguous. CDR3 length: 16 residues. Deletions cut 7 bases from V and 6 bases from J, with 24 bases between. The germline V gene has CDR1 LNHDA and CDR2 SQIVND (reference sequence). CDR3 nucleotide sequence: TGTGCCAGTACCCCATCTACTGGAGGAGGGAGGAATGGCTACACCTTC. It specifies CASTPSTGGGRNGYTF.

The rearrangement joins TRBV29-1 to TRBJ1-3, with D perhaps TRBD1 (6 bases). The CDR3 contains 14 residues. The V end was cut by 4 bases, the J end by 1 base, with 11 bases between. The germline V gene encodes CDR1 SQVTM and CDR2 ANQGSEA. CDR3 sequence reads: CSVVTGYSGNTIYF. The CDR3 region has the DNA TGCAGCGTTGTGACAGGATATTCTGGAAACACCATATATTTT.

The chain couples TRBV11-2 to TRBJ2-1, with a tentative D call TRBD1 (6 bases). CDR3 length: 15 amino acids. Germline CDR1 is SGHAT and CDR2 is FQNNGV. The germline V and J ends were trimmed by 5 bases and 1 base, with 12 bases remaining between them. CDR3 nucleotide sequence: TGTGCCAGCAGCGAAAACAGGGTGTCCTACAATGAGCAGTTCTTC. Amino acids: CASSENRVSYNEQFF.

The chain carries TRBV7-9 and TRBJ2-7; D not resolved. Per the germline V gene, CDR1 is SEHNR and CDR2 is FQNEAQ (reference sequence). The CDR3 spans 13 residues. Trimming removed 3 bases at V and 4 bases at J, with 10 bases between. The DNA for the CDR3 is TGTGCCAGCAGCTTCAGAACGAGGTACGAGCAGTACTTC. Translating it yields CASSFRTRYEQYF.

This chain joins TRBV5-1 and TRBJ1-2; D gene uncertain. CDR1 and CDR2 (germline): SGHRS, YFSETQ. V was shortened by 0 bases and J by 5 bases, with 5 bases between the two germline ends. The CDR3 is 12 residues long. CDR3 bases: TGCGCCAGCAGCTTGGACGGTTATGGCTACACCTTC. It yields the protein CASSLDGYGYTF. The variable domain in full, completed from reference TRBV5-1 and TRBJ1-2, reads KAGVTQTPRYLIKTRGQQVTLSCSPISGHRSVSWYQQTPGQGLQFLFEYFSETQRNKGNFPGRFSGRQFSNSRSEMNVSTLELGDSALYLCASSLDGYGYTFGSGTRLTVV.

The chain has TRBV6-1 and TRBJ1-4, with a possible D match to TRBD1 (5 bases). Trimming pared 1 base from V and 4 bases from J, leaving 7 bases between. The CDR3 contains 14 residues. Germline assignment: CDR1 MNHNS and CDR2 SASEGT. The CDR3 DNA is TGTGCCAGCAGTGAAGACAGGCTTAATGAAAAACTGTTTTTT. Translation: CASSEDRLNEKLFF.

This sequence joins TRBV5-1 and TRBJ1-2; D might be TRBD1 (6 bases). Germline V gene sequence: CDR1 SGHRS, CDR2 YFSETQ. The length of the CDR3 is 14 residues. The V end was cut by 4 bases, the J end by 6 bases, with 16 bases between. The CDR3 loop is CASSPGGREDGYTF. CDR3 bases: TGCGCCAGCAGCCCTGGGGGCAGGGAAGATGGCTACACCTTC.

V and J are TRBV9 and TRBJ1-6; 7 nucleotides agree with TRBD1. This CDR3 is 16 amino acids long. V shed 3 bases, J shed 8 bases, and the junction held 11 bases outside the gene matches. Germline V gives CDR1 SGDLS, CDR2 YYNGEE. In DNA form, the CDR3 reads TGTGCCAGCAGCGAATACAGGGGAGGTGTGGATTCACCCCTCCACTTT. It yields the protein CASSEYRGGVDSPLHF.

The table lists this clone with a few counts. The chain is built from TRBV2 and TRBJ2-7, with TRBD1 matching 11 bases. The CDR3 runs 15 residues. Germline-derived CDR1 and CDR2 are SNHLY and FYNNEI. V lost 7 bases, J lost 0 bases, and 5 bases stayed unmatched. The CDR3 nucleotides are TGTGCCAGCATGGGCGGGACAGGGGGCTCCTACGAGCAGTACTTC. It yields the protein CASMGGTGGSYEQYF.

The CDR3 sequence: CASSSSRGGELFF. The CDR3 DNA reads as TGTGCCAGCAGTTCTTCCCGGGGCGGGGAGCTGTTTTTT. The V gene is TRBV28, the J gene TRBJ2-2; a weak D match, TRBD2 (5 bases). This CDR3 contains 13 residues. Trimming shortened V by 4 bases and J by 7 bases, and 10 bases separated the two germline ends. CDR1 MDHEN and CDR2 SYDVKM come from the germline V gene.

J is TRBJ2-2 and V is TRBV29-1; TRBD1 might be the D (5 bases). V dropped 6 bases and J dropped 6 bases, with 8 bases sitting between them. The CDR3 runs 11 residues. Germline V lookup: CDR1 SQVTM, CDR2 ANQGSEA. The CDR3 region is CSVRVAGELFF. As DNA, the CDR3 is TGCAGCGTCAGGGTGGCCGGGGAGCTGTTTTTT.